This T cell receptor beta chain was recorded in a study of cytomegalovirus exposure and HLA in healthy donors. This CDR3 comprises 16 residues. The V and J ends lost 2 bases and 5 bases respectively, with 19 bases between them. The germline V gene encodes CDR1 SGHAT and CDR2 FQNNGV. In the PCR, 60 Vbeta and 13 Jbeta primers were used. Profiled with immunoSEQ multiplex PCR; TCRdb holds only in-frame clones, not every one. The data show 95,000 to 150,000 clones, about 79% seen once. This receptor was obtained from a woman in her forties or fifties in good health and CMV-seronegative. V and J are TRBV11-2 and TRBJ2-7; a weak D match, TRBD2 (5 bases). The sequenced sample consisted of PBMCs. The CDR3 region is CASSLLAGMAGNEQYF. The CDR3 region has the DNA TGTGCCAGCAGCTTACTCGCAGGAATGGCGGGTAACGAGCAGTACTTC.